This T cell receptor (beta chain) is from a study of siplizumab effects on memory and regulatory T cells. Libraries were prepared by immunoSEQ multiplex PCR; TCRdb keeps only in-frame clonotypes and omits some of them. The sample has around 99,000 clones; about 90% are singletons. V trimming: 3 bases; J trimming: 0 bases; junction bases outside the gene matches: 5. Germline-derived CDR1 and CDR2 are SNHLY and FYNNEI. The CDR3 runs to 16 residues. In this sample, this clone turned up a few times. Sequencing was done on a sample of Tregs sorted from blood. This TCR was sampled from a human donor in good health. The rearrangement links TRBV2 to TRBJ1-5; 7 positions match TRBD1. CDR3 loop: CASSERGLYSNQPQHF. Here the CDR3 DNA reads TGTGCCAGCAGTGAGAGGGGGCTCTATAGCAATCAGCCCCAGCATTTT.